This passage covers 22 T cell receptor beta chains from one sample sequenced in a study of T-cell memory formation after mild COVID-19. TCRdb reprocessed the 5' RACE reads via MiXCR and lists one record per CDR3 protein. There are about 360,000 distinct CDR3 sequences in the sample; around 15% occur only once, and less than 25% lies in the top ten. The sample comprised PBMCs or a T cell subset sorted from them (not recorded which). These receptors came from a man between 18 and 29 years old who had mild COVID-19 (a few samples of this study predate the infection). Cell type and time point are not known.

The sample holds a few counts of this clonotype. The gene calls are TRBV7-2 and TRBJ2-4; D perhaps matches TRBD1 (6 bases). Germline CDR1 is SGHTA and CDR2 is FQGNSA. The CDR3 covers 16 residues. The V end lost 5 bases, the J end lost 0 bases, and 14 bases lay between the germline ends. Here the CDR3 DNA reads TGTGCCAGCAGCCCCCCGCTACAGGGAGCCAAAAACATTCAGTACTTC. This encodes CASSPPLQGAKNIQYF.

Many counts were recorded for this clonotype. A junction boundary mismatches the germline segment, possibly from a read error. This chain uses TRBV7-2 with TRBJ2-3; 9 bases match TRBD2. CDR3 length: 16 residues. Germline V lookup: CDR1 SGHTA, CDR2 FQGNSA. In DNA form, the CDR3 reads TGTGCCACCAGCTTAGCGGGGGTCTCAGTGGCAGATACGCAGTATTTT. Translated: CATSLAGVSVADTQYF.

The sample holds a few counts of this clonotype. The chain is built from TRBV6-2 or TRBV6-3 and TRBJ2-1, with D uncertain. The V end lost 10 bases, the J end lost 9 bases, and 13 bases lay between the germline ends. In germline, CDR1 is MNHEY, CDR2 SVGEGT. CDR3 length equals 11 residues. The CDR3 DNA is TGTGCCACCGAACGGTCGAGTGAGCAGTTCTTC. Amino acid sequence: CATERSSEQFF.

In this sample, this clonotype turned up many times. For the CDR3, the DNA is TGTGCCAGCAGCCTGGCTAGCGGGGGGGGGCCAGATACGCAGTATTTT. Protein sequence: CASSLASGGGPDTQYF. This sequence joins TRBV7-8 and TRBJ2-3, with 12 bases aligning to TRBD2. CDR1 is SGHVS and CDR2 is FQNEAQ in the germline V gene. The CDR3 length is 16 residues. The V and J ends lost 5 bases and 4 bases, in that order; junction bases with no gene match: 7.

In this sample, this clonotype turned up a few times. The rearrangement uses TRBV6-1 and TRBJ1-1, with D unclear. Trimming left V 0 bases short and J 3 bases short, with 5 bases between. The CDR3 spans 13 residues. Per germline, CDR1 MNHNS and CDR2 SASEGT. CDR3 DNA sequence: TGTGCCAGCAGTGAAGCCTGGTACACTGAAGCTTTCTTT. Translating gives CASSEAWYTEAFF.

J is TRBJ1-2 and V is TRBV15; D gene uncertain. V was cut by 4 bases and J by 6 bases, with 12 bases left in between. CDR1 is LNHNV and CDR2 is YYDKDF in the germline V gene (reference sequence). This CDR3 spans 13 amino acids. The CDR3: CATSTYGYDGYTF. The CDR3, as DNA: TGTGCCACCAGCACGTACGGGTATGATGGCTACACCTTC.

This clonotype was counted a few times. The chain employs TRBV28 and TRBJ2-3; tentatively, D is TRBD2 (6 bases). CDR3 length equals 11 residues. The germline gives CDR1 MDHEN, CDR2 SYDVKM. Trimming removed 6 bases at V and 10 bases at J, with 11 bases between. The CDR3 bases are TGTGCCAGCAGGCGGGACGAGGCGCAGTATTTT. It yields the protein CASRRDEAQYF.

This sequence joins TRBV3-1 and TRBJ2-7, with 7 bases lining up with TRBD2. The CDR3 has 14 amino acids. With 3 bases clipped from V and 5 bases from J, the junction kept 7 bases outside the gene matches. Germline lookup yields CDR1 LGHDT and CDR2 YNNKEL (reference sequence). CDR3 nucleotides: TGTGCCAGCAGCCAGCAGGGAGGGATGAACGAGCAGTACTTC. Residues: CASSQQGGMNEQYF.

The rearrangement joins TRBV6-5 to TRBJ2-1; D remains unclear. V lost 5 bases to trimming and J lost 10 bases, with 18 bases between them. The CDR3 totals 14 residues. Germline V gene lookup returns CDR1 MNHEY and CDR2 SVGAGI. CDR3 protein: CASSTRTTGKEQFF. As DNA, the CDR3 is TGTGCCAGCAGTACGCGGACGACCGGCAAGGAGCAGTTCTTC.

This chain joins TRBV6-5 and TRBJ1-1, with D perhaps matching TRBD1 (6 bases). Per the germline V gene, CDR1 is MNHEY and CDR2 is SVGAGI. The germline V and J ends were trimmed by 3 bases and 0 bases, with 20 bases remaining between them. This CDR3 contains 18 residues. The CDR3 DNA is TGTGCCAGCAGTTATCGGGGGGGTTTCGACAGGATGAACACTGAAGCTTTCTTT. It codes for CASSYRGGFDRMNTEAFF.

This clonotype was observed a handful of times. The chain employs TRBV28 and TRBJ2-7; D possibly corresponds to TRBD1 (5 bases). Germline values: CDR1 MDHEN, CDR2 SYDVKM. This CDR3 has 13 amino acids. The V gene lost 2 bases and the J gene lost 2 bases, with 7 bases spanning the gap. CDR3 sequence: CASSLGAAYEQYV. The CDR3 DNA follows: TGTGCCAGCAGTTTAGGGGCCGCCTACGAGCAGTACGTC.

This clonotype was recorded a few times. V is TRBV4-3 and J is TRBJ1-5; D remains ambiguous. Germline V gene sequence: CDR1 LGHNA, CDR2 YSLEER. This CDR3 has 13 amino acids. Trimming removed 0 bases from V and 7 bases from J, with 7 bases in between. As DNA, the CDR3 is TGCGCCAGCAGCCAAGATTTACGACAGCCCCAGCATTTT. Protein sequence: CASSQDLRQPQHF.

The J gene is TRBJ1-6, the V gene TRBV3-1; TRBD1 agrees at 9 bases. Per the germline V gene, CDR1 is LGHDT and CDR2 is YNNKEL (reference sequence). V trimming: 2 bases; J trimming: 13 bases; junction bases outside the gene matches: 12. The length of the CDR3 is 16 residues. The DNA for the CDR3 is TGTGCCAGCAGCCAACAATCCGGGACAGGGAGTACTCCCCTCCACTTT. Its protein product is CASSQQSGTGSTPLHF.

This clonotype appeared a few times. This chain joins TRBV5-4 and TRBJ2-7, with D tentatively TRBD1 (8 bases). This CDR3 has 13 amino acids. The germline gives CDR1 SGHNT, CDR2 YYREEE (reference sequence). The germline V and J ends were trimmed by 7 bases and 7 bases, with 18 bases remaining between them. Here the CDR3 reads CASGQGGVQEQYV. The CDR3 nucleotides read TGTGCCAGCGGACAGGGAGGGGTGCAAGAGCAGTACGTC.

This clonotype was counted a single time. Written as DNA, the CDR3 is TGTGCCAGCAGTCGGGCGGCAGAGACCCAGTACTTC. Translating it yields CASSRAAETQYF. The chain combines TRBV11-2 with TRBJ2-5; D gene ambiguous. Germline V CDR1 and CDR2: SGHAT, FQNNGV. This CDR3 has 12 amino acids. V was cut by 6 bases and J by 4 bases, with 9 bases left in between. Full variable domain (rest looked up from reference TRBV11-2 and TRBJ2-5): EAGVAQSPRYKIIEKRQSVAFWCNPISGHATLYWYQQILGQGPKLLIQFQNNGVVDDSQLPKDRFSAERLKGVDSTLKIQPAKLEDSAVYLCASSRAAETQYFGPGTRLLVL.

V and J are TRBV20-1 and TRBJ2-7; TRBD1 matches at 8 bases. Unmatched junction bases numbered 8, after V lost 6 bases and J lost 1 base. Germline loops: CDR1 DFQATT, CDR2 SNEGSKA (reference sequence). The CDR3 covers 14 residues. CDR3 protein: CSATSDRVSYEQYF. The CDR3 DNA reads TGCAGTGCGACCTCGGACAGGGTATCCTACGAGCAGTACTTC.

Only a few counts were recorded for this clonotype. J is TRBJ2-2 and V is TRBV7-3, with a possible D match to TRBD2 (7 bases). The CDR3 runs to 14 residues. The germline V gene encodes CDR1 SGHTA and CDR2 FQGTGA. Trimming took 7 bases from V and 4 from J, leaving 13 bases between them. CDR3 in DNA: TGTGCCAGCAACGTGGGGGGGCCCACCGGGGAGCTGTTTTTT. Translated, it gives CASNVGGPTGELFF. Filled out from reference TRBV7-3 and TRBJ2-2, the complete variable domain reads GAGVSQTPSNKVTEKGKYVELRCDPISGHTALYWYRQSLGQGPEFLIYFQGTGAADDSGLPNDRFFAVRPEGSVSTLKIQRTERGDSAVYLCASNVGGPTGELFFGEGSRLTVL.

This clonotype showed up many times. V and J are TRBV12-3 or TRBV12-4 and TRBJ2-1; D not resolved. The CDR3 is made up of 15 amino acids. Between the trimmed V and J ends, which lost 4 bases and 8 bases, there was a span of 18 bases. The CDR3 coding sequence is TGTGCCAGCAGTTATTCTAGTTATCTTAGGTATGAGCAGTTCTTC. Translation gives CASSYSSYLRYEQFF.

This clonotype appeared many times. The genes are TRBV12-3 or TRBV12-4 and TRBJ1-1; D is uncertain. Trimming took off 3 bases at V and 1 base at J, with 6 bases between the two ends. This CDR3 is 13 amino acids long. The CDR3 DNA is TGTGCCAGCAGTTTTGGGCGGAACACTGAAGCTTTCTTT. This sequence encodes CASSFGRNTEAFF.

V and J are TRBV10-3 and TRBJ2-7; D possibly uses TRBD1 or TRBD2 (5 bases each). Germline V CDR1 and CDR2: ENHRY, SYGVKD. V lost 5 bases and J 4 bases, leaving 12 bases between the germline ends. The CDR3 length is 13 residues. The CDR3 bases are TGTGCCATCAGTCGGGACCTTTTATACGAGCAGTACTTC. Translation: CAISRDLLYEQYF.

This chain uses TRBV6-2 or TRBV6-3 with TRBJ1-5; D remains ambiguous. The germline V gene has CDR1 MNHEY and CDR2 SVGEGT. V was trimmed by 8 bases and J by 2 bases, leaving 16 bases between them. The CDR3 has 15 amino acids. The CDR3 spells CASSPEVGRNQPQHF. The DNA of the CDR3 is TGTGCCAGCTCCCCAGAAGTGGGTCGCAATCAGCCCCAGCATTTT.

The rearrangement links TRBV10-3 to TRBJ2-3; perhaps TRBD2 as D (6 bases). The CDR3 spans 16 residues. Trimming took 1 base from V and 3 from J, leaving 14 bases between them. CDR1 is ENHRY and CDR2 is SYGVKD in the germline V gene. CDR3 nucleotides: TGTGCCATCAGTGAGTGGAGGGGAACTACGACAGATACGCAGTATTTT. Translated, it gives CAISEWRGTTTDTQYF.